The TCR beta chain described here comes from a study of CD8 T cells in ankylosing spondylitis. Overall study findings and caveats: Peripheral blood held disease-linked clones only at relatively low frequency, and these were CD8+. Researchers reportedly found disease-linked clones significantly enriched in matched ankylosing spondylitis synovial fluid. What appeared characteristic of ankylosing spondylitis blood was a TCR beta motif of fewer than ten highly homologous variants.

Quantitative 5'-RACE was performed with molecular barcodes, and it yielded the TCR beta libraries. MiXCR, applied by TCRdb to the 5' RACE reads, yields one record per CDR3 protein. The table lists 500,000 or so distinct CDR3 sequences, 5.3% of them singletons. This clonotype has ten or more counts. Antigen specificity is unknown. The sequencing input was blood, either unsorted or a sorted T cell fraction (not recorded which). The origin of this receptor is a male donor with ankylosing spondylitis.

As DNA, the CDR3 is TGTGCCAGCAGCTCCCTGCGCAACGAGCAGTACTTC. This gives the protein CASSSLRNEQYF. V gene TRBV7-6 combines with J gene TRBJ2-7; D unclear. The CDR3 has 12 amino acids. Germline V gene lookup returns CDR1 SGHVS and CDR2 FNYEAQ. Trimming removed 4 bases from V and 5 bases from J, with 9 bases in between.